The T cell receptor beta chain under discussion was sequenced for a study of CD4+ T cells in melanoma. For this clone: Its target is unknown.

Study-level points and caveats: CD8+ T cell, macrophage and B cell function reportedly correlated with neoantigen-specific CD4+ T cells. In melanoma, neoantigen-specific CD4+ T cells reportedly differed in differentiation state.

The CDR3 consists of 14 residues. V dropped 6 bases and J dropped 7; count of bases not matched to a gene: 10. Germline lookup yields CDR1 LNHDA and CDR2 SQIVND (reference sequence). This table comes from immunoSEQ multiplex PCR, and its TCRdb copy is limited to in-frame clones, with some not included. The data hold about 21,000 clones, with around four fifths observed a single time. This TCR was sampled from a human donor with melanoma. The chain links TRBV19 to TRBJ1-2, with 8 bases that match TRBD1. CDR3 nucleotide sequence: TGTGCCAGTAGCCTAGCCGGGACAGGCCGTGGCTACACCTTC. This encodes CASSLAGTGRGYTF. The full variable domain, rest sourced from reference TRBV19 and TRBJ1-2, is DGGITQSPKYLFRKEGQNVTLSCEQNLNHDAMYWYRQDPGQGLRLIYYSQIVNDFQKGDIAEGYSVSREKKESFPLTVTSAQKNPTAFYLCASSLAGTGRGYTFGSGTRLTVV.